This T cell receptor beta chain was profiled in a study of blood T cell repertoires in COVID-19. Study-level background: In each case, the material was cDNA or gDNA derived from T cells, B-cell-depleted T cells, or PBMCs.

Authors' processing steps: Reference gene primer amplification gave nucleated cell count estimates. Some clones are missing from TCRdb's copy, which holds only in-frame ones; the method was immunoSEQ multiplex PCR. D and trimming come from the DNA, and the V and J calls and clone size come from that table. Of almost 55,000 clones in the sample, roughly 84% were seen once. Germline-derived CDR1 and CDR2 are SGHDT and YYEEEE. Trimming removed 4 bases from V and 0 bases from J, with 13 bases in between. This CDR3 contains 15 residues. This clone has a handful of counts. The sequence came from a man over 45 with acute or convalescent COVID-19. The material sequenced was peripheral blood. The chain couples TRBV5-6 to TRBJ1-2; a possible D gene is TRBD1 (6 bases). The CDR3 coding sequence is TGTGCCAGCAGCGAGAGGACAGTGTCTAACTATGGCTACACCTTC. As protein: CASSERTVSNYGYTF.